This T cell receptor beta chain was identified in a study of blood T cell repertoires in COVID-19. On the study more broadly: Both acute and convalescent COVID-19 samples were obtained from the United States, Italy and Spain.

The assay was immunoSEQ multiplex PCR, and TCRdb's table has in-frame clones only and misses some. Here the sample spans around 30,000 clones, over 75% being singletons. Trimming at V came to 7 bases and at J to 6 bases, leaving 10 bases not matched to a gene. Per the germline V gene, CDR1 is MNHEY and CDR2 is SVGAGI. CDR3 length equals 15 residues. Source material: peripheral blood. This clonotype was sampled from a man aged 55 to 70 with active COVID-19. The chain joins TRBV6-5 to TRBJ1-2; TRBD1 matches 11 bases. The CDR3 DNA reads TGTGCCAGCACCGAGGGAGGACAGGGGGCAGATGGCTACACCTTC. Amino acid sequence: CASTEGGQGADGYTF.